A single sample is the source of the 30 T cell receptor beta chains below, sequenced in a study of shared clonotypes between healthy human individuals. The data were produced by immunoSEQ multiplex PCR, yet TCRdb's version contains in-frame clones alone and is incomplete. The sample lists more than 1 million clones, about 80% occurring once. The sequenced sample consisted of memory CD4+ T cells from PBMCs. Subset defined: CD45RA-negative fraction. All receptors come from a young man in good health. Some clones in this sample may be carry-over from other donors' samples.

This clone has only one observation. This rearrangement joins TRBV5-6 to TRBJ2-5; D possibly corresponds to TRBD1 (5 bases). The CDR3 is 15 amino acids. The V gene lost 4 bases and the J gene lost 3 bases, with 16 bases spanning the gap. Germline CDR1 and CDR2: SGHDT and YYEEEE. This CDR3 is CASSQAGWLKETQYF. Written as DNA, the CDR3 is TGTGCCAGCAGCCAGGCAGGGTGGCTTAAAGAGACCCAGTACTTC.

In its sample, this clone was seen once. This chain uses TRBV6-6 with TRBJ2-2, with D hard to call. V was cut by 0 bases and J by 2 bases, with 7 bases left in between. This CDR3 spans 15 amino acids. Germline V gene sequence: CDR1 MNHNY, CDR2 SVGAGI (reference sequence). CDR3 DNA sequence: TGTGCCAGCAGTTACTCCACGAGTAACACCGGGGAGCTGTTTTTT. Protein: CASSYSTSNTGELFF.

CDR3 region: CASSLDGLAGSYEQYF. As DNA, the CDR3 is TGTGCCAGCAGCTTAGACGGACTAGCGGGCTCCTACGAGCAGTACTTC. The gene calls are TRBV7-2 and TRBJ2-7, with 11 bases identical to TRBD2. This CDR3 contains 16 residues. Germline CDR1 reads SGHTA; CDR2 reads FQGNSA. The V segment lost 1 base and the J segment 0 bases; nucleotides outside the gene matches: 2.

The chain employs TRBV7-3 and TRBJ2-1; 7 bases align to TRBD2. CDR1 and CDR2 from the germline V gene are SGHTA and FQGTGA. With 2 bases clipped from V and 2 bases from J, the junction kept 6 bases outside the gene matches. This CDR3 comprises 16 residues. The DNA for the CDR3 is TGTGCCAGCAGCTTAGACCGAGCGGGACCCTACAATGAGCAGTTCTTC. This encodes CASSLDRAGPYNEQFF.

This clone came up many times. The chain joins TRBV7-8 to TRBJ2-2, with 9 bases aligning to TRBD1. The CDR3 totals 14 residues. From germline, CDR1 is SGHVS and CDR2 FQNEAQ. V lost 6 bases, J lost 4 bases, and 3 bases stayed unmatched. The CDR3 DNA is TGTGCCAGCAGACTGACAGGGGGCACCGGGGAGCTGTTTTTT. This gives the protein CASRLTGGTGELFF.

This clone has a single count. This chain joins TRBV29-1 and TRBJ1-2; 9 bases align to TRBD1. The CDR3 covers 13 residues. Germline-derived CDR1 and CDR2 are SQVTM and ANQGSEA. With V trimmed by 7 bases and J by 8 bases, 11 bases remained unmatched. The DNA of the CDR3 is TGCAGCGGAAGGACAGGGGAGAATTGGGGCTACACCTTC. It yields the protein CSGRTGENWGYTF.

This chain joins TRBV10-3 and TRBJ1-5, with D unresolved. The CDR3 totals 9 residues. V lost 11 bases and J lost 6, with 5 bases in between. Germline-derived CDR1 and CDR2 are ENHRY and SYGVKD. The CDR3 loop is CARGQPQHF. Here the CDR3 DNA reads TGTGCCCGGGGTCAGCCCCAGCATTTT.

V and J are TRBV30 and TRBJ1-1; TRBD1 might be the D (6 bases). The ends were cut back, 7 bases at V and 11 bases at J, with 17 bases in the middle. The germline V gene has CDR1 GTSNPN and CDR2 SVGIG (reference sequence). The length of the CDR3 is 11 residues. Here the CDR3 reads CAFGDRLDAFF. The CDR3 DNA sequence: TGTGCCTTTGGAGACAGGCTGGATGCTTTCTTT.

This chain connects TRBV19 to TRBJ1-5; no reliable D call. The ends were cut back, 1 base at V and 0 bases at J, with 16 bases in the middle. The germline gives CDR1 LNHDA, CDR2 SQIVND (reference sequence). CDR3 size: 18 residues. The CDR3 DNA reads TGTGCCAGTAGTATAGGGGCGGCCTCCGCTTATAGCAATCAGCCCCAGCATTTT. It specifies CASSIGAASAYSNQPQHF.

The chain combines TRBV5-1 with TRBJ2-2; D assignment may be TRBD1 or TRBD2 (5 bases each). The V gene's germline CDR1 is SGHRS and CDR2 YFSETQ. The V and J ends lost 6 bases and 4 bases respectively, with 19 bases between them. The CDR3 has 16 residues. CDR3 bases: TGCGCCAGCAACCGGGACGGCCAATCTTTCACCGGGGAGCTGTTTTTT. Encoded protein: CASNRDGQSFTGELFF. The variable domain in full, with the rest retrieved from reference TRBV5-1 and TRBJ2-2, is KAGVTQTPRYLIKTRGQQVTLSCSPISGHRSVSWYQQTPGQGLQFLFEYFSETQRNKGNFPGRFSGRQFSNSRSEMNVSTLELGDSALYLCASNRDGQSFTGELFFGEGSRLTVL.

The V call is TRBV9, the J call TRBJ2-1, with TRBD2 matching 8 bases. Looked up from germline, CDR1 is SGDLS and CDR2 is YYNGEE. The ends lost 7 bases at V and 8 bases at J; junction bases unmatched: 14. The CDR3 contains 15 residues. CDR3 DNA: TGTGCCAGCTCGGAGGGTAGCGGGACGTATTATGAGCAGTTCTTC. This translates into CASSEGSGTYYEQFF.

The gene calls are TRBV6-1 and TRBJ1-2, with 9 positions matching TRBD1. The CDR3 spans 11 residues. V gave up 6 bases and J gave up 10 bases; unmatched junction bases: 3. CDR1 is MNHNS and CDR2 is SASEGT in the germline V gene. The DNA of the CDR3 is TGTGCCAGCAGGACAGGGGGTGACTACACCTTC. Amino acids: CASRTGGDYTF.

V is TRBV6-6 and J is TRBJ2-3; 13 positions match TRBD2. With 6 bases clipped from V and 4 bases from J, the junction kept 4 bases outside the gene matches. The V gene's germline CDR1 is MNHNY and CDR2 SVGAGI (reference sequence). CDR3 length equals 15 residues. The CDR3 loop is CASSGLAGVSDTQYF. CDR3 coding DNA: TGTGCCAGCAGCGGACTAGCGGGAGTTTCAGATACGCAGTATTTT.

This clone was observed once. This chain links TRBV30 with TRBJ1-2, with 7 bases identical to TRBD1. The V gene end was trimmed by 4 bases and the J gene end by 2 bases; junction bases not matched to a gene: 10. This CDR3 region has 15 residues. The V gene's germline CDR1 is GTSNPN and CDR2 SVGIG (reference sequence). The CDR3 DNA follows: TGTGCCTGGATGTCCTACCTGACAGGGAACTATGGCTACACCTTC. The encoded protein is CAWMSYLTGNYGYTF.

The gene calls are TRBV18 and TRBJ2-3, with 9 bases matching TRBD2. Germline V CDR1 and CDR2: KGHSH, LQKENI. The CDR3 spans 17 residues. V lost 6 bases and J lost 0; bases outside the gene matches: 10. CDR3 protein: CASSPRGGGSSTDTQYF. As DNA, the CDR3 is TGTGCCAGCTCCCCCCGCGGGGGGGGATCTAGCACAGATACGCAGTATTTT.

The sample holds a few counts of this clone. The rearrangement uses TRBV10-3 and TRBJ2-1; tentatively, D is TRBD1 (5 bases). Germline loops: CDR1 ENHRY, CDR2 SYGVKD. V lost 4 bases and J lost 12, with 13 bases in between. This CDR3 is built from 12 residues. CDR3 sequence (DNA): TGTGCCATCAGTGCGCCTTTAGGGGCGCAGTTCTTC. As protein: CAISAPLGAQFF.

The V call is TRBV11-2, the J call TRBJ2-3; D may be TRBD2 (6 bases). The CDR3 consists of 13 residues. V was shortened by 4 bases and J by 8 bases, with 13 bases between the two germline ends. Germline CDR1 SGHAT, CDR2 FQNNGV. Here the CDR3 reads CASSSPGTPTQYF. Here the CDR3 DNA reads TGTGCCAGCAGCTCCCCGGGGACTCCTACGCAGTATTTT. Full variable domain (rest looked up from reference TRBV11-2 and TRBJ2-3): EAGVAQSPRYKIIEKRQSVAFWCNPISGHATLYWYQQILGQGPKLLIQFQNNGVVDDSQLPKDRFSAERLKGVDSTLKIQPAKLEDSAVYLCASSSPGTPTQYFGPGTRLTVL.

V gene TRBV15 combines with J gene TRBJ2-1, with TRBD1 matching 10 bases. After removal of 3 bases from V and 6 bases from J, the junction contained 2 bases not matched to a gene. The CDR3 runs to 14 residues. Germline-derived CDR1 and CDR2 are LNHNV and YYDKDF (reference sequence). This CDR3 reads CATSRGTGVNEQFF. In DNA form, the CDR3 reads TGTGCCACCAGCAGGGGGACAGGGGTCAATGAGCAGTTCTTC.

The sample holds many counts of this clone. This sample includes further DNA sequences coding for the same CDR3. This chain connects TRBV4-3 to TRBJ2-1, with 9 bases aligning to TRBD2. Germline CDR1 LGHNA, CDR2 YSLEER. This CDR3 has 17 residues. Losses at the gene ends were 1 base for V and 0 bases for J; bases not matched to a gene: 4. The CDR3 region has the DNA TGCGCCAGCAGCCAAGGTAGCGGGAGAGGCTCCTACAATGAGCAGTTCTTC. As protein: CASSQGSGRGSYNEQFF.

Here the CDR3 DNA reads TGTGCCAGCAGCTTTTCCAGGGGGCGAACTAATGAAAAACTGTTTTTT. Protein: CASSFSRGRTNEKLFF. The chain combines TRBV7-9 with TRBJ1-4; 8 bases are a match to TRBD1. The CDR3 sequence is 16 residues long. Trimming cost V 3 bases and J 1 base; bases outside gene matches: 4. CDR1 and CDR2 from the germline V gene are SEHNR and FQNEAQ (reference sequence).

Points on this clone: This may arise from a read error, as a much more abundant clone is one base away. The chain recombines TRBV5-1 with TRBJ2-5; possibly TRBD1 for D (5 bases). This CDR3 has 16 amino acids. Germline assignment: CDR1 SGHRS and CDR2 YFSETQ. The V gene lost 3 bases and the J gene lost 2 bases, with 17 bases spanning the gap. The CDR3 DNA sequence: TGCGCCAGCAGCTACCGGGCCCACCAGGGTCAAGAGACCCAGTACTTC. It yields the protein CASSYRAHQGQETQYF.

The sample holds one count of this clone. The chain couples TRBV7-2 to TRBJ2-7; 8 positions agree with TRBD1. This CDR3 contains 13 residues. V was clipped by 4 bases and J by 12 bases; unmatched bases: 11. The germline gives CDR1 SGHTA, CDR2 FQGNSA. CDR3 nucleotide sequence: TGTGCCAGCAGCTACTTAAACGGACAGGGTCTGTACTTC. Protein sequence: CASSYLNGQGLYF.

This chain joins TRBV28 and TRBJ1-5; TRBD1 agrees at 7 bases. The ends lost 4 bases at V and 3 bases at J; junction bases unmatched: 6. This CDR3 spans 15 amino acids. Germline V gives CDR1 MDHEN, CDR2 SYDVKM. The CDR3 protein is CASSSGTVPNQPQHF. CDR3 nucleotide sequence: TGTGCCAGCAGTTCAGGGACAGTACCCAATCAGCCCCAGCATTTT. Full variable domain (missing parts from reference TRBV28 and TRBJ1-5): DVKVTQSSRYLVKRTGEKVFLECVQDMDHENMFWYRQDPGLGLRLIYFSYDVKMKEKGDIPEGYSVSREKKERFSLILESASTNQTSMYLCASSSGTVPNQPQHFGDGTRLSIL.

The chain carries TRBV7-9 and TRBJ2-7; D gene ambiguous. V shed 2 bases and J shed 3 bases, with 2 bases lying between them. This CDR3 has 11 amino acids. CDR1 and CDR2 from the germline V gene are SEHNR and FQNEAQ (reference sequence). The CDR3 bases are TGTGCCAGCAGCTTATTCTACGAGCAGTACTTC. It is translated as CASSLFYEQYF.

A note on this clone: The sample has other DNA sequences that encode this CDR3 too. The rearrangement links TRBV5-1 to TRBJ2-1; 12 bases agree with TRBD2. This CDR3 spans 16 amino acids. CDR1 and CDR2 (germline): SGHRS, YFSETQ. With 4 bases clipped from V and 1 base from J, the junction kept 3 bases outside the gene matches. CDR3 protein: CASSPGTSGSYNEQFF. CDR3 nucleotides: TGCGCCAGCAGCCCCGGGACTAGCGGGTCCTACAATGAGCAGTTCTTC.

This CDR3 reads CASSYAAGGYEQYF. The DNA for the CDR3 is TGTGCCAGCAGTTACGCGGCAGGGGGTTACGAGCAGTACTTC. The rearrangement joins TRBV6-5 to TRBJ2-7, with TRBD1 identical over 7 bases. The germline CDR1 and CDR2 sequences are MNHEY and SVGAGI. CDR3 length equals 14 residues. V lost 2 bases to trimming and J lost 4 bases; unmatched junction nucleotides: 5.

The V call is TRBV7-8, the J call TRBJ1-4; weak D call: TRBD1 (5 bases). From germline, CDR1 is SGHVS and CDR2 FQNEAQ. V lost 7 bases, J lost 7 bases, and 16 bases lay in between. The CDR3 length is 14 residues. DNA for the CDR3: TGTGCCAGCAACCCCGGGGGTGTAGGTGAAAAACTGTTTTTT. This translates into CASNPGGVGEKLFF.

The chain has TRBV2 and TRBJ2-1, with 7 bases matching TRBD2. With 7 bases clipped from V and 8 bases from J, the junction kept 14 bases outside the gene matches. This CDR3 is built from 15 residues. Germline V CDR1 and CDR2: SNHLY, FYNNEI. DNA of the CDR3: TGTGCCAGCAAAAATACGGGAGGCCTTGGCTATGAGCAGTTCTTC. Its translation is CASKNTGGLGYEQFF.

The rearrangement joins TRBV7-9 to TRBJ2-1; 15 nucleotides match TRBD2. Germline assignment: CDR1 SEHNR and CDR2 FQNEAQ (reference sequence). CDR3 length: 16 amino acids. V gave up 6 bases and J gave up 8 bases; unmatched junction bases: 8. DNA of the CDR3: TGTGCCAGCAGTTCCCCGGGACTAGCGGGAGGCTATGAGCAGTTCTTC. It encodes CASSSPGLAGGYEQFF.

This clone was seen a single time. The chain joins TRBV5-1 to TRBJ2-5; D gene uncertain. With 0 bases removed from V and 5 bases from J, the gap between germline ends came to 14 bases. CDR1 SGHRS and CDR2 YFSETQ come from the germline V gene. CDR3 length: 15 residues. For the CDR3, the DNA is TGCGCCAGCAGCTTGGCCGGGCCGCGGACGGAGACCCAGTACTTC. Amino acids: CASSLAGPRTETQYF.